The clone carrying this T cell receptor beta chain has a count of ten or more. This sample stems from a study of human T cells and chemical hapten exposure. On the study more broadly: Mainly, slight library volume differences in the pool made TCR yields vary.

Time point reported: patch test 1, 2 weeks after DPC sensitization. Sample treatment: therapeutic diphenylcyclopropenone sensitization with weekly scalp DPC. Separate cDNA molecules received unique molecular identifiers, which the library attached to them. TCRdb fed the RACE reads into MiXCR, producing one record per CDR3 protein. Of around 160,000 distinct CDR3 sequences listed, roughly 15% are singletons. V dropped 5 bases and J dropped 8 bases, with 9 bases sitting between them. The CDR3 is made up of 12 amino acids. The TCR comes from a woman aged 30 to 39 with alopecia areata. Some clones in this sample may be carry-over from other donors' samples. The V call is TRBV12-3 or TRBV12-4, the J call TRBJ1-4, with unresolved D. Sequenced material: whole blood, taken in connection with sensitization to the hapten diphenylcyclopropenone (DPC). CDR3: CASSPFREKLFF. CDR3 in DNA: TGTGCCAGCAGTCCCTTCCGGGAAAAACTGTTTTTT.